The sequence of this T cell receptor beta chain was determined in a study of T cells after yellow fever vaccination. Study conclusions and caveats: Contaminating bulk clonotypes could be abundant in FACS-sorted repertoires.

This clonotype has just a few counts. Its antigen is currently unknown. Universal primer sites and UMIs were introduced during 5'RACE template-switching synthesis of TCR cDNA. Via MiXCR, TCRdb re-called the 5' RACE reads, giving one row per CDR3 protein. The repertoire holds 100,000 to 150,000 distinct CDR3 sequences, around 7.2% seen once, with roughly 3% in the top ten. The receptor was isolated from a young man who received the YFV17D yellow fever vaccine. Source: CD4+ T cells sorted from PBMCs, taken approximately 40 days after the first yellow fever vaccination.

CDR3 DNA: TGTGCCAGCAGCTTAAGGGCAGGCATGAACACTGAAGCTTTCTTT. Translating it yields CASSLRAGMNTEAFF. This chain uses TRBV7-2 with TRBJ1-1; D uncertain. The CDR3 is 15 amino acids. V shed 2 bases and J shed 0 bases, with 10 bases lying between them. The germline gives CDR1 SGHTA, CDR2 FQGNSA. Supplemented by reference TRBV7-2 and TRBJ1-1, the full variable domain reads GAGVSQSPSNKVTEKGKDVELRCDPISGHTALYWYRQSLGQGLEFLIYFQGNSAPDKSGLPSDRFSAERTGGSVSTLTIQRTQQEDSAVYLCASSLRAGMNTEAFFGQGTRLTVV.